Listed here are 16 T cell receptor beta chains from one sample, sequenced in a study of blood T cell repertoires in COVID-19. The data were produced by immunoSEQ multiplex PCR, yet TCRdb's version contains in-frame clones alone and is incomplete. The repertoire holds 85,000 to 110,000 clones, with about four fifths as singletons. The specimen sequenced was peripheral blood. These receptors all come from a human donor in a cohort sampled during active COVID-19.

The chain couples TRBV5-4 to TRBJ1-6; D uncertain. The CDR3 sequence is 14 residues long. Germline V gives CDR1 SGHNT, CDR2 YYREEE (reference sequence). Trimming pared 0 bases from V and 10 bases from J, leaving 11 bases between. CDR3 sequence reads: CASSLGGGSSPLHF. In DNA form, the CDR3 reads TGTGCCAGCAGCTTGGGGGGAGGTAGCTCACCCCTCCACTTT.

This clone was found once. This chain links TRBV2 with TRBJ2-3, with 8 bases lining up with TRBD1. The junction had 13 bases not matched to a gene; V was cut back by 7 bases and J by 4 bases. This CDR3 is 16 amino acids long. The V gene's germline CDR1 is SNHLY and CDR2 FYNNEI. The CDR3 DNA sequence: TGTGCCAGCAACGAGGGGTCAGGGGGCGGGGCAGATACGCAGTATTTT. Translated: CASNEGSGGGADTQYF. The variable domain in full, with the rest retrieved from reference TRBV2 and TRBJ2-3, is EPEVTQTPSHQVTQMGQEVILRCVPISNHLYFYWYRQILGQKVEFLVSFYNNEISEKSEIFDDQFSVERPDGSNFTLKIRSTKLEDSAMYFCASNEGSGGGADTQYFGPGTRLTVL.

The chain combines TRBV24-1 with TRBJ1-1; unclear D gene. Germline lookup yields CDR1 KGHDR and CDR2 SFDVKD. CDR3 length: 12 residues. V shed 3 bases and J shed 8 bases, with 9 bases lying between them. CDR3 in DNA: TGTGCCACCAGTGATGGAGGCCAGGAAGCTTTCTTT. This codes for CATSDGGQEAFF.

The gene calls are TRBV14 and TRBJ2-5; a possible D gene is TRBD2 (5 bases). V lost 2 bases and J lost 7, with 14 bases in between. The CDR3 runs to 14 residues. The germline V gene encodes CDR1 SGHDN and CDR2 FVKESK. CDR3 in DNA: TGTGCCAGCAGCCAACATGCGGGCGGGTGGACCCAGTACTTC. Protein: CASSQHAGGWTQYF.

The chain joins TRBV13 to TRBJ1-2, with a possible D match to TRBD1 (6 bases). V was clipped by 0 bases and J by 0 bases, with 14 bases between them. Germline V gene sequence: CDR1 PRHDT, CDR2 FYEKMQ (reference sequence). The CDR3 runs to 17 residues. The CDR3 here is CASSLGQGFQANYGYTF. Here the CDR3 DNA reads TGTGCCAGCAGCTTAGGACAGGGATTCCAAGCTAACTATGGCTACACCTTC.

This chain joins TRBV9 and TRBJ1-1; 7 nucleotides agree with TRBD1. CDR3 length equals 17 residues. The V segment lost 3 bases and the J segment 1 base; nucleotides outside the gene matches: 12. Germline V gene sequence: CDR1 SGDLS, CDR2 YYNGEE. The CDR3 spells CASSGGLTGPTNTEAFF. For the CDR3, the DNA is TGTGCCAGCAGCGGCGGATTGACAGGGCCTACGAACACTGAAGCTTTCTTT.

The V gene is TRBV7-2, the J gene TRBJ2-1; 9 nucleotides match TRBD2. V lost 2 bases to trimming and J lost 4 bases; unmatched junction nucleotides: 9. Germline values: CDR1 SGHTA, CDR2 FQGNSA. The CDR3 is 17 residues long. In DNA form, the CDR3 reads TGTGCCAGCAGCTTACCGGCGGGGGGGCTCTTGTACAATGAGCAGTTCTTC. Amino acids: CASSLPAGGLLYNEQFF.

The chain recombines TRBV2 with TRBJ1-1; D unresolved. Germline loops: CDR1 SNHLY, CDR2 FYNNEI. CDR3 size: 13 residues. V was trimmed by 7 bases and J by 3 bases, leaving 12 bases between them. CDR3 DNA sequence: TGTGCCAGCAATCAAAGAGTCGACACTGAAGCTTTCTTT. It encodes CASNQRVDTEAFF.

The chain combines TRBV6-6 with TRBJ1-2; no reliable D call. The germline CDR1 and CDR2 sequences are MNHNY and SVGAGI (reference sequence). V lost 5 bases, J lost 6 bases, and 13 bases lay in between. The CDR3 is 13 residues long. DNA of the CDR3: TGTGCCAGCAGTCCCCTACGGGGAGATGGCTACACCTTC. The encoded protein is CASSPLRGDGYTF.

The chain employs TRBV5-1 and TRBJ1-2, with TRBD1 matching over 8 bases. CDR3 size: 13 residues. Trimming took 4 bases from V and 7 from J; bases not matched to a gene: 6. Per germline, CDR1 SGHRS and CDR2 YFSETQ. The CDR3 sequence is CASSPRTGSGYTF. For the CDR3, the DNA is TGCGCCAGCAGCCCCCGGACAGGGTCTGGCTACACCTTC. Together with reference TRBV5-1 and TRBJ1-2, the CDR3 gives the full variable domain: KAGVTQTPRYLIKTRGQQVTLSCSPISGHRSVSWYQQTPGQGLQFLFEYFSETQRNKGNFPGRFSGRQFSNSRSEMNVSTLELGDSALYLCASSPRTGSGYTFGSGTRLTVV.

The table lists this clone with a few counts. The V gene is TRBV4-1, the J gene TRBJ1-2; D call uncertain. The CDR3 has 15 amino acids. Trimming shortened V by 0 bases and J by 3 bases, and 11 bases separated the two germline ends. In germline, CDR1 is MGHRA, CDR2 YSYEKL. The CDR3 region has the DNA TGCGCCAGCAGCCAAGATCCTCCCTCTTACTATGGCTACACCTTC. Translated: CASSQDPPSYYGYTF.

The chain employs TRBV7-6 and TRBJ1-5; D may be TRBD1 (5 bases). The CDR3 is made up of 17 amino acids. CDR1 is SGHVS, CDR2 FNYEAQ, per germline. With 5 bases removed from V and 3 bases from J, the gap between germline ends came to 20 bases. The DNA for the CDR3 is TGTGCCAGCAGCGCCGGAGGGCGGGGCGTTTTCAATCAGCCCCAGCATTTT. It translates to CASSAGGRGVFNQPQHF.

The sample holds one count of this clone. The chain carries TRBV18 and TRBJ2-3; 10 nucleotides line up with TRBD2. V dropped 1 base and J dropped 4; count of bases not matched to a gene: 2. The CDR3 length is 15 residues. Germline-derived CDR1 and CDR2 are KGHSH and LQKENI. The CDR3 reads CASSPRSGGADTQYF. In nucleotides, the CDR3 is TGTGCCAGCTCACCACGAAGCGGGGGGGCAGATACGCAGTATTTT.

V gene TRBV3-1 (or the pseudogene TRBV3-2) combines with J gene TRBJ1-2, with 8 nucleotides matching TRBD1. The CDR3 is 19 amino acids. Germline V CDR1 and CDR2: LGHDT, YNNKEL (reference sequence). J gave up 4 bases and V 1 base, and 17 bases lay outside the gene matches. CDR3 coding DNA: TGTGCCAGCAGCCAAGTGACCGGACAGGGAGTCCAAGGGGGCTATGGCTACACCTTC. As protein: CASSQVTGQGVQGGYGYTF.

This clone came up once. V is TRBV29-1 and J is TRBJ2-7, with 7 bases that match TRBD1. J was trimmed by 3 bases and V by 6 bases; bases with no gene match: 8. This CDR3 spans 13 amino acids. Per germline, CDR1 SQVTM and CDR2 ANQGSEA. The CDR3 here is CSVSDRLNYEQYF. DNA for the CDR3: TGCAGCGTGTCGGACAGGCTTAACTACGAGCAGTACTTC.

The chain couples TRBV5-1 to TRBJ2-2, with a tentative D call TRBD1 (6 bases). V lost 4 bases and J lost 4, with 11 bases in between. Germline CDR1 reads SGHRS; CDR2 reads YFSETQ. The length of the CDR3 is 14 residues. The CDR3 is CASSLPGVTGELFF. The CDR3 DNA reads TGCGCCAGCAGCCTCCCAGGGGTCACCGGGGAGCTGTTTTTT.